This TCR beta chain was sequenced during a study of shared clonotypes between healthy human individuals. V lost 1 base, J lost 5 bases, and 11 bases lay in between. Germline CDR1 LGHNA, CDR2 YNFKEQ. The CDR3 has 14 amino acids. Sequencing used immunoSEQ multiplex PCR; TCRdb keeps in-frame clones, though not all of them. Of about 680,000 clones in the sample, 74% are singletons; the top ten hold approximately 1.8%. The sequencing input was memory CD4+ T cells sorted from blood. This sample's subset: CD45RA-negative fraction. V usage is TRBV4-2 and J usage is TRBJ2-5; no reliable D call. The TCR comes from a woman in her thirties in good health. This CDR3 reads CASSQASHRETQYF. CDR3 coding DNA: TGTGCCAGCAGCCAAGCGTCCCATCGGGAGACCCAGTACTTC.